Each of the 22 T cell receptor beta chains below was sequenced from the same sample in a study of neurological immune-mediated disorders. TCRdb reprocessed the 5' RACE reads via MiXCR and lists one record per CDR3 protein. This sample carries roughly 57,000 distinct CDR3 sequences, more than 7% of them seen once, and the ten largest clones take about 2%. Time point described: longitudinal time-point 3. Sequencing used PBMCs. The receptors shown here come from a woman aged 40 to 50 in good health.

This clonotype was seen repeatedly, ten times or more. This chain uses TRBV9 with TRBJ2-1, with a tentative D call TRBD2 (7 bases). V was trimmed by 5 bases and J by 7 bases, leaving 10 bases between them. CDR3 length: 12 amino acids. Per the germline V gene, CDR1 is SGDLS and CDR2 is YYNGEE. CDR3 DNA sequence: TGTGCCAGCAGTGGGAGGGGGAATGAGCAGTTCTTC. Its translation: CASSGRGNEQFF.

This clonotype has more than one count but fewer than ten. The chain uses TRBV7-2 and TRBJ2-7; 10 bases align to TRBD2. CDR3 length: 15 amino acids. V was clipped by 5 bases and J by 5 bases; unmatched bases: 9. CDR1 and CDR2 (germline): SGHTA, FQGNSA. This chain's CDR3 is CASSPRSSGGHEQYF. CDR3 coding DNA: TGTGCCAGCAGCCCCCGATCTAGCGGGGGTCACGAGCAGTACTTC.

V usage is TRBV2 and J usage is TRBJ1-1, with unresolved D. Germline V gene data show CDR1 as SNHLY and CDR2 as FYNNEI. V lost 2 bases to trimming and J lost 1 base, with 11 bases between them. There are 15 residues in the CDR3. The CDR3 region has the DNA TGTGCCAGCAGTGAATTCACCAGCCCGAACACTGAAGCTTTCTTT. The encoded protein is CASSEFTSPNTEAFF.

At least ten counts were recorded for this clonotype. V is TRBV4-1 and J is TRBJ2-5; D is possibly TRBD2 (6 bases). The CDR3 has 13 residues. Germline assignment: CDR1 MGHRA and CDR2 YSYEKL. V was pared by 10 bases and J by 3 bases, with 15 bases between. CDR3 DNA sequence: TGCGCCACCGGAGGGGCTGTAAAAGAGACCCAGTACTTC. As protein: CATGGAVKETQYF.

In this sample, this clonotype turned up many times. The CDR3 spells CSAARLAGGSEQFF. Here the CDR3 DNA reads TGCAGTGCAGCCAGACTAGCGGGGGGTTCTGAGCAGTTCTTC. V and J are TRBV20-1 and TRBJ2-1; TRBD2 aligns across 13 bases. The trim removed 6 bases at V and 9 bases at J, leaving 8 bases unmatched. Germline-derived CDR1 and CDR2 are DFQATT and SNEGSKA (reference sequence). This CDR3 region has 14 residues.

This clonotype came up many times. The CDR3 DNA reads TGCAGTGCTAGAGTCGGGGGGGCCACCGGGGAGCTGTTTTTT. Its protein product is CSARVGGATGELFF. The rearrangement links TRBV20-1 to TRBJ2-2; TRBD2 matches 8 bases. In germline, CDR1 is DFQATT, CDR2 SNEGSKA (reference sequence). The CDR3 is 14 residues long. V trimming: 1 base; J trimming: 4 bases; junction bases outside the gene matches: 2.

This clonotype was observed at least ten times. This rearrangement joins TRBV12-3 or TRBV12-4 to TRBJ1-2; D ambiguous. V gave up 6 bases and J gave up 2 bases, with 13 bases separating them. The CDR3 is 14 residues long. CDR3 region: CASSRSGRNYGYTF. As DNA, the CDR3 is TGTGCCAGCAGCCGTAGCGGACGGAACTATGGCTACACCTTC.

There are many counts of this clonotype. V gene TRBV9 combines with J gene TRBJ1-1, with 7 bases fitting TRBD1. This CDR3 region has 16 residues. Germline trimming cut 0 bases from V and 4 bases from J; bases unmatched to any gene: 9. Germline assignment: CDR1 SGDLS and CDR2 YYNGEE. The CDR3 DNA follows: TGTGCCAGCAGCGTAGCGGTAGGGGGCGGAGGCACTGAAGCTTTCTTT. It specifies CASSVAVGGGGTEAFF.

This clonotype came up many times. The V and J genes are TRBV5-1 and TRBJ2-1, with 13 nucleotides matching TRBD2. Trimming cost V 1 base and J 9 bases; bases outside gene matches: 13. Germline V gene lookup returns CDR1 SGHRS and CDR2 YFSETQ. This CDR3 comprises 18 residues. The CDR3 loop is CASSLWTSGGREQGEQFF. The CDR3 DNA reads TGCGCCAGCAGCTTGTGGACTAGCGGGGGCCGGGAACAAGGTGAGCAGTTCTTC.

The chain uses TRBV7-2 and TRBJ2-7; D gene uncertain. This CDR3 has 15 residues. V was shortened by 7 bases and J by 4 bases, with 20 bases between the two germline ends. Germline V CDR1 and CDR2: SGHTA, FQGNSA. DNA for the CDR3: TGTGCCAGCACTTTATGTAGATCCCAGGCTTACGAGCAGTACTTC. Its protein product is CASTLCRSQAYEQYF.

A few counts support this clonotype. The V and J genes are TRBV24-1 and TRBJ2-3; D is uncertain. This CDR3 has 12 residues. CDR1 is KGHDR and CDR2 is SFDVKD in the germline V gene. The germline V and J ends were trimmed by 2 bases and 5 bases, with 4 bases remaining between them. The CDR3 DNA reads as TGTGCCACCAGTGATTCTGGAGATACGCAGTATTTT. The encoded protein is CATSDSGDTQYF.

This clonotype was counted at least ten times. The V call is TRBV3-1, the J call TRBJ2-1, with D perhaps matching TRBD2 (6 bases). V lost 6 bases to trimming and J lost 3 bases, with 15 bases between them. This CDR3 region has 15 residues. Germline-derived CDR1 and CDR2 are LGHDT and YNNKEL (reference sequence). In DNA form, the CDR3 reads TGTGCCAGCAGTCATGCAGCGGGCATCTACAATGAGCAGTTCTTC. Its protein is CASSHAAGIYNEQFF.

This clonotype has ten or more counts. The chain combines TRBV4-1 with TRBJ2-7; D not certain. CDR3 length equals 15 residues. Trimming took off 2 bases at V and 0 bases at J, with 11 bases between the two ends. Germline values: CDR1 MGHRA, CDR2 YSYEKL. In DNA form, the CDR3 reads TGCGCCAGCAGCCAATTATCGTGGGCCTCCTACGAGCAGTACTTC. It codes for CASSQLSWASYEQYF.

The sample holds many counts of this clonotype. The chain combines TRBV20-1 with TRBJ2-1, with 7 bases matching TRBD2. The CDR3 spans 15 residues. Trimming cost V 4 bases and J 2 bases; bases outside gene matches: 8. Germline V gene data show CDR1 as DFQATT and CDR2 as SNEGSKA (reference sequence). Here the CDR3 reads CSAIVSGKTYNEQFF. In DNA form, the CDR3 reads TGCAGTGCTATTGTGAGCGGGAAGACCTACAATGAGCAGTTCTTC.

In its sample, this clonotype was seen many times. J is TRBJ1-6 and V is TRBV4-3; D remains unclear. This CDR3 contains 15 residues. V was clipped by 0 bases and J by 7 bases, with 10 bases between them. The V gene's germline CDR1 is LGHNA and CDR2 YSLEER. CDR3 bases: TGCGCCAGCAGCCAAGAGCGGTATTTGAATTCACCCCTCCACTTT. Protein product: CASSQERYLNSPLHF.

This clonotype was detected ten times or more. The CDR3 loop reads CSVGVVGGEAFF. CDR3 bases: TGCAGTGTGGGGGTCGTCGGGGGTGAAGCTTTCTTT. The chain couples TRBV20-1 to TRBJ1-1; TRBD1 is a possible D gene (5 bases). In germline, CDR1 is DFQATT, CDR2 SNEGSKA (reference sequence). The CDR3 extends over 12 amino acids. Trimming removed 7 bases at V and 7 bases at J, with 16 bases between.

This chain links TRBV6-2 or TRBV6-3 with TRBJ1-5; D is unresolved. V was trimmed by 5 bases and J by 4 bases, leaving 15 bases between them. CDR3 size: 15 residues. Germline V gene data show CDR1 as MNHEY and CDR2 as SVGEGT. CDR3 nucleotides: TGTGCCAGCAGTCCCATTGCGGGGTGGAATCAGCCCCAGCATTTT. Amino acids: CASSPIAGWNQPQHF.

This clonotype was seen at least ten times. V is TRBV20-1 and J is TRBJ2-7, with 10 bases identical to TRBD2. The CDR3 loop spans 12 amino acids. Germline values: CDR1 DFQATT, CDR2 SNEGSKA (reference sequence). V lost 6 bases and J lost 6; bases outside the gene matches: 5. This CDR3 is CSALSGRVEQYF. The CDR3, as DNA: TGCAGTGCATTAAGCGGGAGGGTCGAGCAGTACTTC.

This clonotype was recorded at least ten times. The chain is built from TRBV10-2 and TRBJ1-4; D is unresolved. Germline values: CDR1 WSHSY, CDR2 SAAADI. Between the trimmed V and J ends, which lost 3 bases and 0 bases, there was a span of 5 bases. This CDR3 region has 14 residues. The CDR3 loop is CASSDLPTNEKLFF. The CDR3 DNA is TGCGCCAGCAGTGACTTGCCAACTAATGAAAAACTGTTTTTT.

Concerning this clonotype: This may be a read error: a much more frequent sequence differs by one nucleotide. This chain uses TRBV5-5 with TRBJ1-1, with D unresolved. Per the germline V gene, CDR1 is SGHKS and CDR2 is YYEKEE (reference sequence). This CDR3 has 12 amino acids. CDR3 coding DNA: TGTGGCAGCAGCGATCAGAACACTGAAGCTTTCTTT. This translates into CGSSDQNTEAFF.

In this sample, this clonotype turned up a few times. J is TRBJ2-5 and V is TRBV6-2 or TRBV6-3; 8 bases are a match to TRBD2. J lost 4 bases, V lost 4 bases, and 14 bases had no gene match. This CDR3 contains 17 residues. The germline gives CDR1 MNHEY, CDR2 SVGEGT. In DNA, the CDR3 is TGTGCCAGCAGTTCCCGGCGATCGACTAGCGTAGGAGAGACCCAGTACTTC. Translation: CASSSRRSTSVGETQYF.

There are a few counts of this clonotype. J is TRBJ2-7 and V is TRBV4-2, with a tentative D call TRBD1 (5 bases). Germline CDR1 and CDR2: LGHNA and YNFKEQ. V was clipped by 5 bases and J by 0 bases, with 14 bases between them. The CDR3 covers 15 residues. CDR3 protein: CASSSQGFNSYEQYF. The CDR3 DNA sequence: TGTGCCAGCAGCTCCCAGGGATTTAACTCCTACGAGCAGTACTTC.